The clone carrying this T cell receptor (beta chain) has just a few counts. The target antigen is unknown. This sample is part of a study of long-term antiretroviral therapy in people with HIV. Study-level findings and limits: The clones with expansion before ART were dominant in the repertoire at all time points.

The assay used was immunoSEQ (version v3.0), run at survey level. Sequencing used immunoSEQ multiplex PCR; TCRdb keeps in-frame clones, though not all of them. Of 23,000 or so clones listed, 70% to 85% were seen once; the top ten hold about a fifth. This CDR3 is 15 amino acids long. V was cut by 1 base and J by 4 bases, with 14 bases left in between. From germline, CDR1 is SGDLS and CDR2 YYNGEE. Material: unsorted PBMCs, obtained 0.1 years before starting antiretroviral therapy. The chain couples TRBV9 to TRBJ1-2; the D gene is possibly TRBD1 (5 bases). This sequence originates from a man in his late teens or twenties with HIV. CDR3 nucleotide sequence: TGTGCCAGCAGCGTATTATCTGTGACAGTCTATGGCTACACCTTC. It codes for CASSVLSVTVYGYTF.